This TCR beta chain was captured by sequencing in a study of CD8 T cells in ankylosing spondylitis. TCRdb used MiXCR to reprocess the 5' RACE reads, holding one entry per CDR3 protein. The sample holds some 350,000 distinct CDR3 sequences; approximately 15% are singletons and the top ten take approximately 1%. There are 14 residues in the CDR3. V was clipped by 6 bases and J by 2 bases; unmatched bases: 7. In its sample, this clonotype was seen many times. The chain combines TRBV12-3 or TRBV12-4 with TRBJ2-7; 7 bases agree with TRBD1. The source of this sequence is a male donor with ankylosing spondylitis or in good health (not recorded which). Input material: blood, either unsorted or a sorted T cell fraction (not recorded which). CDR3 in amino acids: CASSPRGTAYEQYF. In nucleotides, the CDR3 is TGTGCCAGCAGCCCGAGGGGGACAGCCTACGAGCAGTACTTC.